The sequence of this TCR beta chain was determined in a study of technical replicates of blood from a few donors. The CDR3 is made up of 13 amino acids. Per the germline V gene, CDR1 is LNHDA and CDR2 is SQIVND (reference sequence). V was cut by 5 bases and J by 1 base, with 8 bases left in between. Libraries were prepared by immunoSEQ multiplex PCR; TCRdb keeps only in-frame clonotypes and omits some of them. The sample shows about 68,000 clones, about 97% of them seen only once. The V gene is TRBV19, the J gene TRBJ1-1; no clear D. Input material: T cells isolated from PBMCs. The TCR comes from a human donor in good health. The CDR3 protein is CASSYTENTEAFF. CDR3 bases: TGTGCCAGTAGTTATACAGAGAACACTGAAGCTTTCTTT.